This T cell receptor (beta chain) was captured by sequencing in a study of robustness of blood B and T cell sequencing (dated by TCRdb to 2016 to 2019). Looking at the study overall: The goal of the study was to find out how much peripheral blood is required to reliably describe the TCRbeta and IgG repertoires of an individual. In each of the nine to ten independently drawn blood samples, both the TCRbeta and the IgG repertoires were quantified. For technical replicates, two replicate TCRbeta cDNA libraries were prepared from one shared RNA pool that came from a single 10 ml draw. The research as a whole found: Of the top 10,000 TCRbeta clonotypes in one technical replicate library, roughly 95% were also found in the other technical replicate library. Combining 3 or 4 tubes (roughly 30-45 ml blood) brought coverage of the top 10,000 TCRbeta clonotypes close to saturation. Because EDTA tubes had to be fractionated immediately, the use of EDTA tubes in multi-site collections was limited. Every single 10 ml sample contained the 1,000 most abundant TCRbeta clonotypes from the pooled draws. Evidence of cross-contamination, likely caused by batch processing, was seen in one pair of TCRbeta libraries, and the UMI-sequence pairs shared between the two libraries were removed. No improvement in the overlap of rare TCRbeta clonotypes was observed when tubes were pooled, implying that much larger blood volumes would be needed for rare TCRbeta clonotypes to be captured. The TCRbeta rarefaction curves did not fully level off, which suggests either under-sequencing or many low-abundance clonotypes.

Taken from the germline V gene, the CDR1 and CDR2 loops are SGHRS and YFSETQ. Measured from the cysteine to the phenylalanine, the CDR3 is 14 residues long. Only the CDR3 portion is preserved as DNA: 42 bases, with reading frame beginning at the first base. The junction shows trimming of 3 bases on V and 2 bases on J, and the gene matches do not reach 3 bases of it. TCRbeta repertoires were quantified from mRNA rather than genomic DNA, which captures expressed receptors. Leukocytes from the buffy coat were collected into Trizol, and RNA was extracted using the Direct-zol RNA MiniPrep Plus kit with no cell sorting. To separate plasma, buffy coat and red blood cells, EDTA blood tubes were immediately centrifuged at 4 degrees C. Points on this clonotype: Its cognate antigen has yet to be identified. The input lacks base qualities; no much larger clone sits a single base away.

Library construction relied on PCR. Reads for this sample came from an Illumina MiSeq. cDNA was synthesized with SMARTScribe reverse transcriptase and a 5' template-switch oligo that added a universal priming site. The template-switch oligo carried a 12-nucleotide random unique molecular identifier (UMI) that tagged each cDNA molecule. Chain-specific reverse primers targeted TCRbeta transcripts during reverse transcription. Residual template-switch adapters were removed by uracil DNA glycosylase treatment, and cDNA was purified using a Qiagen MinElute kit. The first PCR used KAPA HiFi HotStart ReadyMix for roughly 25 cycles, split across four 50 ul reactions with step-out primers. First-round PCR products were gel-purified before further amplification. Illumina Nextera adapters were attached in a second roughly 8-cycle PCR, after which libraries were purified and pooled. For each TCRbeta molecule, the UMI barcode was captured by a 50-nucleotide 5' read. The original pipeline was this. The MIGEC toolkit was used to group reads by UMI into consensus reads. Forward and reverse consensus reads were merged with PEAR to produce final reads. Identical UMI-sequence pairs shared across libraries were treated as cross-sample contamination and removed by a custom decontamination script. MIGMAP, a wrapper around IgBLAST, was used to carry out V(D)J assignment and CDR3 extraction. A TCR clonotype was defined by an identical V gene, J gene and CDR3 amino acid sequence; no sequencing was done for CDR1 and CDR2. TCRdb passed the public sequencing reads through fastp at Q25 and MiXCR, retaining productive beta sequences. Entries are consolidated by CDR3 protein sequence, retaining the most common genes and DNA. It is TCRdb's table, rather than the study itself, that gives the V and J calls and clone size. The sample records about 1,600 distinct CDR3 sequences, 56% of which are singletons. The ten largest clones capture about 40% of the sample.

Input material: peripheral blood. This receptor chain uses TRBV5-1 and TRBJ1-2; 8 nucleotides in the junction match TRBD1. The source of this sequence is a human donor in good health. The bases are TGCGCCAGCAGCTGGACAGGGAAAAACTATGGCTACACCTTC. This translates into CASSWTGKNYGYTF.